This TCR beta chain is drawn from a study of T cell changes during pregnancy in multiple sclerosis. CDR3 size: 15 residues. Germline V gene lookup returns CDR1 MDHEN and CDR2 SYDVKM. J lost 7 bases, V lost 8 bases, and 14 bases had no gene match. Sequencing was performed with immunoSEQ multiplex PCR; in TCRdb, only in-frame clones are kept and a portion is missing. The top ten clones hold 5.1% of a sample with some 49,000 clones, 85% to 90% of them seen once. The receptor was isolated from a female donor in good health, enrolled as a control in a pregnancy study. Source: peripheral blood, taken after pregnancy. The chain joins TRBV28 to TRBJ1-5; 7 nucleotides match TRBD1. The CDR3 DNA follows: TGTGCCAGCTTGAAACAGGGGCGTGGGGGGCAGCCCCAGCATTTT. This sequence encodes CASLKQGRGGQPQHF.